The 19 T cell receptor beta chains reported below all come from one sample, sequenced in a study of OX40 agonist ivuxolimab in advanced cancers. Profiled with immunoSEQ multiplex PCR; TCRdb holds only in-frame clones, not every one. Among about 46,000 clones, about nine tenths were seen once, and the ten largest hold 50% to 60%. Source: CD4+ or CD8+ T cells sorted from blood, taken in a trial of the OX40 agonist ivuxolimab. Receptors originate from an adult with an advanced solid tumor such as melanoma, head and neck, liver or kidney cancer.

This clone was seen only a few times. The V gene is TRBV10-1, the J gene TRBJ2-2; possible D gene TRBD1, 5 bases. This CDR3 region has 15 residues. Germline assignment: CDR1 WNHNN and CDR2 SYGVQD (reference sequence). Trimming stripped 3 bases from V and 4 bases from J, with 12 bases between. CDR3 amino acids: CASSDSSQGTGELFF. In nucleotides, the CDR3 is TGCGCCAGCAGTGACAGTAGCCAGGGCACCGGGGAGCTGTTTTTT.

V usage is TRBV15 and J usage is TRBJ1-2, with 9 bases lining up with TRBD1. V lost 1 base and J lost 4; bases outside the gene matches: 4. Germline-derived CDR1 and CDR2 are LNHNV and YYDKDF (reference sequence). The CDR3 length is 15 residues. CDR3 in DNA: TGTGCCACCAGCAGAGCTGTGGGACAGGGCTATGGCTACACCTTC. Its translation: CATSRAVGQGYGYTF. The full variable domain, completed using reference TRBV15 and TRBJ1-2, is DAMVIQNPRYQVTQFGKPVTLSCSQTLNHNVMYWYQQKSSQAPKLLFHYYDKDFNNEADTPDNFQSRRPNTSFCFLDIRSPGLGDTAMYLCATSRAVGQGYGYTFGSGTRLTVV.

This chain connects TRBV5-6 to TRBJ2-5; 8 positions agree with TRBD2. Germline V gene data show CDR1 as SGHDT and CDR2 as YYEEEE. Germline trimming cut 1 base from V and 7 bases from J; bases unmatched to any gene: 9. The CDR3 length is 15 residues. CDR3 sequence reads: CASSLSGTSWVTQYF. CDR3 in DNA: TGTGCCAGCAGCTTGTCCGGGACTAGTTGGGTGACCCAGTACTTC.

In this sample, this clone turned up a few times. The V gene is TRBV14, the J gene TRBJ2-7; D is unresolved. Germline V gives CDR1 SGHDN, CDR2 FVKESK. Trimming pared 3 bases from V and 3 bases from J, leaving 9 bases between. CDR3 length: 13 amino acids. DNA for the CDR3: TGTGCCAGCAGCCACTCGGGCGTCTACGAGCAGTACTTC. Translation: CASSHSGVYEQYF.

The chain joins TRBV10-3 to TRBJ2-7; 10 bases map to TRBD1. With 0 bases clipped from V and 2 bases from J, the junction kept 4 bases outside the gene matches. The germline CDR1 and CDR2 sequences are ENHRY and SYGVKD. The CDR3 sequence is 16 residues long. The CDR3 nucleotides read TGTGCCATCAGTGAGTCAGGGACAGGGGTCCCCTACGAGCAGTACTTC. This gives the protein CAISESGTGVPYEQYF.

The V and J genes are TRBV7-9 and TRBJ2-7; D may correspond to TRBD1 or TRBD2 (5 bases each). The ends were cut back, 1 base at V and 1 base at J, with 11 bases in the middle. The CDR3 contains 15 residues. CDR1 and CDR2 from the germline V gene are SEHNR and FQNEAQ (reference sequence). Written as DNA, the CDR3 is TGTGCCAGCAGCTTAGGAGGGACGCTATCCTACGAGCAGTACTTC. Translation: CASSLGGTLSYEQYF.

This clone was recorded once. The V and J genes are TRBV19 and TRBJ2-7; D gene ambiguous. This CDR3 comprises 14 residues. V lost 5 bases and J lost 3, with 14 bases in between. Germline lookup yields CDR1 LNHDA and CDR2 SQIVND (reference sequence). CDR3 amino acids: CASSFHNLDYEQYF. As DNA, the CDR3 is TGTGCCAGTAGTTTTCACAATCTCGACTACGAGCAGTACTTC.

V usage is TRBV7-9 and J usage is TRBJ2-7; D may match TRBD1 or TRBD2 (5 bases each). This CDR3 is 15 amino acids long. The germline V and J ends were trimmed by 3 bases and 0 bases, with 12 bases remaining between them. Germline CDR1 is SEHNR and CDR2 is FQNEAQ (reference sequence). CDR3 sequence (DNA): TGTGCCAGCAGCTTGGGGGACCCTAGCTCCTACGAGCAGTACTTC. Protein: CASSLGDPSSYEQYF.

This clone came up once. The CDR3 region is CSVGFGFSYEQYF. CDR3 in DNA: TGCAGCGTTGGGTTCGGTTTCTCCTACGAGCAGTACTTC. This rearrangement joins TRBV29-1 to TRBJ2-7; D gene ambiguous. Germline values: CDR1 SQVTM, CDR2 ANQGSEA. Trimming left V 4 bases short and J 0 bases short, with 10 bases between. This CDR3 has 13 residues.

V is TRBV5-7 and J is TRBJ2-1; TRBD2 matches at 10 bases. TRBV5-7 falls under the ORF class, with uncertain function. The CDR3 has 17 amino acids. V lost 3 bases and J lost 4; bases outside the gene matches: 10. This CDR3 is CASSWRGSGGTYNEQFF. CDR3 DNA sequence: TGTGCCAGCAGCTGGAGGGGTAGCGGGGGGACTTACAATGAGCAGTTCTTC.

The V call is TRBV6-1, the J call TRBJ2-3; the D is unclear. The germline V gene encodes CDR1 MNHNS and CDR2 SASEGT. The CDR3 is 15 amino acids. V was clipped by 7 bases and J by 0 bases, with 14 bases between them. Written as DNA, the CDR3 is TGTGCCAGCACGGAGACTTACTCTAGCACAGATACGCAGTATTTT. Translating it yields CASTETYSSTDTQYF.

V is TRBV19 and J is TRBJ1-1, with D perhaps matching TRBD1 (6 bases). The CDR3 contains 14 residues. CDR1 is LNHDA and CDR2 is SQIVND in the germline V gene (reference sequence). Trimming removed 5 bases from V and 3 bases from J, with 13 bases in between. The CDR3 here is CASSQPGQDTEAFF. In DNA, the CDR3 is TGTGCCAGTAGTCAACCGGGACAAGACACTGAAGCTTTCTTT.

The V call is TRBV29-1, the J call TRBJ2-7, with D perhaps matching TRBD1 (6 bases). Germline V gives CDR1 SQVTM, CDR2 ANQGSEA. V gave up 3 bases and J gave up 5 bases, with 8 bases separating them. The CDR3 spans 11 residues. CDR3 coding DNA: TGCAGCGTTGACAGGGGCCACGAGCAGTACTTC. Protein: CSVDRGHEQYF.

The V and J genes are TRBV6-5 and TRBJ2-7; D gene ambiguous. Germline V gene data show CDR1 as MNHEY and CDR2 as SVGAGI. Trimming stripped 6 bases from V and 4 bases from J, with 4 bases between. The CDR3 extends over 10 amino acids. CDR3 region: CASSTYEQYF. The CDR3 DNA is TGTGCCAGCAGCACTTACGAGCAGTACTTC.

J is TRBJ2-7 and V is TRBV11-1; D is unresolved. Germline V CDR1 and CDR2: SGHAT, FQDESV (reference sequence). V lost 5 bases and J lost 4, with 12 bases in between. The CDR3 spans 13 residues. CDR3 residues: CASSISLSYEQYF. CDR3 DNA: TGTGCCAGCAGCATCTCTCTCTCGTACGAGCAGTACTTC.

J is TRBJ2-2 and V is TRBV6-6; 7 bases map to TRBD1. The junction had 12 bases not matched to a gene; V was cut back by 2 bases and J by 15 bases. The CDR3 runs 14 residues. CDR1 and CDR2 (germline): MNHNY, SVGAGI (reference sequence). CDR3: CASSYRPGQSQVFF. In nucleotides, the CDR3 is TGTGCCAGCAGTTACCGACCGGGACAGAGCCAAGTGTTTTTT.

This clone was seen just once. The CDR3 DNA sequence: TGTGCCAGTAGTTGGGCAGGGGTCGCCAATGAGCAGTTCTTC. Amino acid sequence: CASSWAGVANEQFF. The chain joins TRBV19 to TRBJ2-1; maybe TRBD1 (6 bases). The CDR3 loop spans 14 amino acids. Germline V gene sequence: CDR1 LNHDA, CDR2 SQIVND (reference sequence). The V gene lost 5 bases and the J gene lost 6 bases, with 14 bases spanning the gap.

The chain employs TRBV7-2 and TRBJ2-5; TRBD2 might be the D (5 bases). This CDR3 has 15 residues. The V gene lost 3 bases and the J gene lost 1 base, with 12 bases spanning the gap. In germline, CDR1 is SGHTA, CDR2 FQGNSA. CDR3 region: CASSFEGASQETQYF. In nucleotides, the CDR3 is TGTGCCAGCAGCTTCGAGGGAGCGTCCCAAGAGACCCAGTACTTC.

The rearrangement joins TRBV29-1 to TRBJ2-3, with 8 bases aligning to TRBD2. Germline-derived CDR1 and CDR2 are SQVTM and ANQGSEA. This CDR3 region has 15 residues. V was pared by 7 bases and J by 0 bases, with 9 bases of the junction left unmatched. The CDR3 coding sequence is TGCAGCGCAGCACTAGCGGAATATAGCACAGATACGCAGTATTTT. Translated, it gives CSAALAEYSTDTQYF.